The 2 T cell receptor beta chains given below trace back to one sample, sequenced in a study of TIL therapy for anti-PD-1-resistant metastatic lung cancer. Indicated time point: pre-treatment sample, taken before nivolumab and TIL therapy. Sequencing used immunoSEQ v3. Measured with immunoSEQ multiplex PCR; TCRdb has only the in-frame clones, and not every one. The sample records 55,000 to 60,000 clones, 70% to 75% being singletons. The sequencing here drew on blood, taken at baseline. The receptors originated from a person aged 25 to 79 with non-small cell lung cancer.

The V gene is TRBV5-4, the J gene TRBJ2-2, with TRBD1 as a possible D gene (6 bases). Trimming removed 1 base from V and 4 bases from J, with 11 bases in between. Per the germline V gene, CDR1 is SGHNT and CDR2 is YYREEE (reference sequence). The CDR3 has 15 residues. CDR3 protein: CASSLNGGATGELFF. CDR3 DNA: TGTGCCAGCAGCTTGAATGGGGGCGCCACCGGGGAGCTGTTTTTT. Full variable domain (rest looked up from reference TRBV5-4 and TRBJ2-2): ETGVTQSPTHLIKTRGQQVTLRCSSQSGHNTVSWYQQALGQGPQFIFQYYREEENGRGNFPPRFSGLQFPNYSSELNVNALELDDSALYLCASSLNGGATGELFFGEGSRLTVL.

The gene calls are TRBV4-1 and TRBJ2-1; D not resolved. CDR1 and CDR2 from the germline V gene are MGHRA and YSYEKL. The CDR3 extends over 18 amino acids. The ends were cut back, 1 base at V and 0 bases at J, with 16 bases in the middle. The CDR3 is CASSQGVIVPGSYNEQFF. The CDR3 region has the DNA TGCGCCAGCAGCCAAGGGGTCATCGTTCCGGGCTCCTACAATGAGCAGTTCTTC.